Included here is one T cell receptor beta chain sequence, with context. This sample is part of a study of blood T cell repertoires in COVID-19. Study in general: Nucleic acid was either cDNA or gDNA, and it came from T cells, B-cell-depleted T cells, or PBMCs.

Method: immunoSEQ multiplex PCR; TCRdb's copy keeps in-frame clones and lacks some. This sample has under 300,000 clones, with roughly 86% found just once. Before being deemed recovered, Cohort 3 donors had two negative PCRs, clearance, or symptom resolution. The V gene's germline CDR1 is MNHEY and CDR2 SMNVEV (reference sequence). J was trimmed by 1 base and V by 5 bases; bases with no gene match: 13. CDR3 size: 17 residues. The TCR originated in a woman aged 30 to 39 who had recovered from COVID-19. The sequencing input was PBMCs or T cells enriched from blood (not recorded which). The chain combines TRBV27 with TRBJ1-1; 7 bases map to TRBD1. CDR3 region: CASSLRPDRSENTEAFF. The CDR3 DNA sequence: TGTGCCAGCAGTCTTCGACCGGACAGGTCGGAGAACACTGAAGCTTTCTTT.